The sequence of this T cell receptor beta chain was determined in a study of blood T cell repertoires in COVID-19. As for the study in general: Samples taken during acute and convalescent COVID-19 were collected in the United States, Italy and Spain.

There are 14 residues in the CDR3. Germline V gene lookup returns CDR1 MNHEY and CDR2 SVGAGI. Trimming removed 10 bases from V and 0 bases from J; junction bases left unmatched: 5. The authors' processing: Amplification of reference gene primers provided the estimated nucleated cell counts. TCRdb's table, derived via immunoSEQ multiplex PCR, lists solely in-frame clones and lacks some. V and J calls plus clone size are reproduced from that table; the DNA served to infer D and trimming. Of hundreds of thousands of clones in the sample, roughly 80% are singletons; the top ten hold around 18%. Sequences were obtained from peripheral blood. The sequence derives from a woman aged 80 or over with active or convalescent COVID-19. V and J are TRBV6-5 and TRBJ2-1; 8 bases align to TRBD2. CDR3 bases: TGTGCCACGGGAGGGAGGAGCTCCTACAATGAGCAGTTCTTC. Its protein is CATGGRSSYNEQFF.